Listed below are T cell receptor beta chains from one sample, sequenced in a study of CD8 T cells in ankylosing spondylitis. Each CDR3 protein is one row after TCRdb ran MiXCR on the 5' RACE reads. The sample has about 92,000 distinct CDR3 sequences, around 10% seen once. Sequenced: blood, either unsorted or a sorted T cell fraction (not recorded which). These receptors were collected from a male donor with ankylosing spondylitis or in good health (not recorded which). The CDR3 runs from the conserved cysteine through the conserved F or W. A D gene is named only where the DNA matches it firmly. Expanded clones are given a class, and other clones once, few, many or no size at all.

v_gene,d_gene,abundance,j_gene,len,CDR3aa,CDR3nt
TRBV12-3/TRBV12-4,-,many,TRBJ1-1,14,CASNIGTGNTEAFF,TGTGCCAGCAACATCGGGACGGGAAACACTGAAGCTTTCTTT
TRBV28,-,-,TRBJ2-1,14,CASSPQGTYNEQFF,TGTGCCAGCAGTCCCCAGGGGACCTACAATGAGCAGTTCTTC
TRBV5-1,-,many,TRBJ2-7,15,CASSGEVARDHEQYF,TGCGCCAGCAGCGGTGAGGTTGCCAGGGACCACGAGCAGTACTTC
TRBV20-1,TRBD2,-,TRBJ2-1,14,CSARDPGTSNEQFF,TGCAGTGCTAGAGACCCGGGGACTAGCAATGAGCAGTTCTTC
TRBV7-2,TRBD2,-,TRBJ2-4,15,CASMRGGARGNIQYF,TGTGCCAGCATGCGCGGGGGGGCCAGGGGAAACATTCAGTACTTC
TRBV6-1,-,many,TRBJ2-7,16,CASSRALGLLSYEQYF,TGTGCCAGCAGTCGGGCGCTTGGGCTACTCTCCTACGAGCAGTACTTC
TRBV12-3/TRBV12-4,-,many,TRBJ2-2,14,CASSLGSRDGELFF,TGTGCCAGCAGTTTAGGGAGCAGGGACGGGGAGCTGTTTTTT
TRBV5-1,TRBD1,few,TRBJ2-7,13,CASSLEGQQEQYF,TGCGCCAGCAGCTTGGAGGGACAGCAAGAGCAGTACTTC
TRBV20-1,TRBD1,many,TRBJ2-5,14,CSAISGTGKETQYF,TGCAGTGCTATATCCGGGACAGGGAAAGAGACCCAGTACTTC
TRBV19,TRBD1,many,TRBJ1-1,15,CASSIFDRGNGEAFF,TGTGCCAGTAGTATCTTCGACAGGGGGAATGGTGAAGCTTTCTTT
TRBV12-3/TRBV12-4,-,many,TRBJ1-2,13,CASSSQGRDGYTF,TGTGCCAGCAGTTCGCAGGGACGGGATGGCTACACCTTC
TRBV20-1,-,many,TRBJ2-5,13,CSAPPLAGETQYF,TGCAGTGCTCCCCCCCTAGCCGGGGAGACCCAGTACTTC
TRBV9,-,many,TRBJ2-4,15,CASSVGGGKKNIQYF,TGTGCCAGCAGCGTAGGGGGGGGCAAGAAAAACATTCAGTACTTC
TRBV30,-,-,TRBJ2-2,15,CAWSVGVWNTGELFF,TGTGCCTGGAGTGTAGGGGTTTGGAACACCGGGGAGCTGTTTTTT
TRBV7-3,TRBD2,many,TRBJ2-1,13,CASSLTLGLEQFF,TGTGCCAGCAGCTTAACGCTGGGACTAGAGCAGTTCTTC
TRBV7-6,TRBD2,many,TRBJ2-3,15,CASSWESGALDTQYF,TGTGCCAGCAGCTGGGAGAGCGGGGCATTAGATACGCAGTATTTT
TRBV20-1,-,many,TRBJ2-7,14,CSASDSGGTYEQYF,TGCAGTGCTAGTGATTCAGGGGGGACCTACGAGCAGTACTTC
TRBV3-1,-,-,TRBJ1-2,13,CASKGGTDYGYTF,TGTGCCAGCAAGGGGGGGACGGACTATGGCTACACCTTC
TRBV5-1,-,many,TRBJ2-2,16,CASSPKTVKTTGELFF,TGCGCCAGCAGCCCTAAGACAGTCAAGACCACCGGGGAGCTGTTTTTT
TRBV12-3/TRBV12-4,-,-,TRBJ2-3,13,CASSFFSTDTQYF,TGTGCCAGCAGTTTTTTCAGCACAGATACGCAGTATTTT
TRBV12-3/TRBV12-4,TRBD2,many,TRBJ2-7,18,CASSPSTRLAPPSYEQYF,TGTGCCAGCAGTCCCTCGACCCGACTAGCCCCTCCTTCCTACGAGCAGTACTTC
TRBV6-5,-,many,TRBJ2-2,14,CASSYTVNTGELFF,TGTGCCAGCAGTTACACAGTGAACACCGGGGAGCTGTTTTTT
TRBV5-1,TRBD1,many,TRBJ2-1,14,CASSPSTGYNEQFF,TGCGCCAGCAGCCCTTCGACAGGGTACAATGAGCAGTTCTTC
TRBV6-1,TRBD1,-,TRBJ1-2,14,CASSPNTGGYGYTF,TGTGCCAGCAGTCCGAACACAGGGGGCTATGGCTACACCTTC
TRBV5-5,-,few,TRBJ1-1,17,CASSWGEDWMGDTEAFF,TGTGCCAGCAGCTGGGGGGAAGATTGGATGGGGGACACTGAAGCTTTCTTT
TRBV20-1,-,many,TRBJ2-4,14,CSPQWRGAKNIQYF,TGCAGTCCCCAATGGAGGGGAGCCAAAAACATTCAGTACTTC
TRBV24-1,-,many,TRBJ2-7,13,CATSDAGVYEQYF,TGTGCCACCAGTGATGCCGGGGTGTACGAGCAGTACTTC
TRBV12-3/TRBV12-4,-,few,TRBJ2-1,16,CASSLFQVGSYNEQFF,TGTGCCAGCAGTTTATTTCAGGTAGGGTCCTACAATGAGCAGTTCTTC
TRBV7-9,TRBD1,-,TRBJ2-5,14,CVSSLQGAGETQYF,TGTGTCAGCAGCCTTCAGGGGGCCGGAGAGACCCAGTACTTC
TRBV28,-,few,TRBJ1-2,13,CASRGQSRWGYTF,TGTGCCAGCAGAGGACAGTCTCGGTGGGGCTACACCTTC
TRBV7-2,-,few,TRBJ1-3,16,CASSLAGHSSGNTIYF,TGTGCCAGCAGCTTAGCGGGACATAGCTCTGGAAACACCATATATTTT
TRBV12-3/TRBV12-4,TRBD1,many,TRBJ1-2,14,CASSWGRQGNGYTF,TGTGCCAGCAGTTGGGGACGACAGGGTAACGGCTACACCTTC
TRBV7-2,-,many,TRBJ2-2,15,CASSSSRRGTGELFF,TGTGCCAGCAGCTCGTCCCGTAGAGGGACCGGGGAGCTGTTTTTT
TRBV20-1,TRBD2,many,TRBJ2-7,16,CSARDSPAGGLYEQYF,TGCAGTGCTAGAGATAGCCCAGCGGGGGGGCTCTACGAGCAGTACTTC
TRBV29-1,TRBD1,many,TRBJ2-7,14,CSVDIGGRVDEQYF,TGCAGCGTTGATATAGGGGGCAGGGTGGACGAGCAGTACTTC
TRBV29-1,-,many,TRBJ2-3,15,CSVDFRGQLTDTQYF,TGCAGCGTTGATTTCCGGGGGCAGCTCACAGATACGCAGTATTTT
TRBV29-1,-,few,TRBJ1-2,12,CSVENSADGYTF,TGCAGCGTTGAAAACAGCGCCGACGGCTACACCTTC
TRBV29-1,TRBD2,many,TRBJ2-1,15,CSAGVAGGSYNEQFF,TGCAGCGCCGGGGTAGCGGGGGGGTCCTACAATGAGCAGTTCTTC
TRBV3-1,-,many,TRBJ1-5,13,CASSQSSYQPQHF,TGTGCCAGCAGCCAATCGAGTTATCAGCCCCAGCATTTT
TRBV7-2,-,-,TRBJ1-5,17,CASSLARPGASNQPQHF,TGTGCCAGCAGCTTAGCGCGTCCGGGGGCTAGCAATCAGCCCCAGCATTTT
TRBV3-1,-,many,TRBJ2-7,12,CASSQVGYEQYF,TGTGCCAGCAGCCAAGTGGGCTACGAGCAGTACTTC
TRBV6-1,-,many,TRBJ2-5,14,CASKTGANQETQYF,TGTGCCAGCAAGACGGGGGCTAACCAAGAGACCCAGTACTTC
TRBV6-1,TRBD1,many,TRBJ1-1,13,CASSADRVTEAFF,TGTGCCAGCAGTGCCGACAGGGTTACTGAAGCTTTCTTT
TRBV7-9,TRBD1,-,TRBJ1-4,15,CASSDDRALNEKLFF,TGTGCCAGCAGCGACGACAGGGCTCTTAATGAAAAACTGTTTTTT
TRBV7-2,-,many,TRBJ2-5,16,CASSLEMMLAGETQYF,TGTGCCAGCAGCTTAGAAATGATGCTTGCGGGGGAGACCCAGTACTTC
TRBV30,-,many,TRBJ1-6,13,CAWSVQGNSPLHF,TGTGCCTGGAGTGTACAGGGAAATTCACCCCTCCACTTT
TRBV5-1,-,many,TRBJ2-3,10,CASGTDTQYF,TGCGCCAGCGGCACAGATACGCAGTATTTT
TRBV5-6,TRBD1,many,TRBJ2-5,16,CASSLGLGQGQETQYF,TGTGCCAGCAGCTTGGGGCTGGGACAGGGCCAAGAGACCCAGTACTTC
TRBV7-8,-,many,TRBJ2-3,15,CASSRVEHSTDTQYF,TGTGCCAGCAGCCGGGTTGAGCATAGCACAGATACGCAGTATTTT
TRBV28,-,many,TRBJ1-1,13,CASTWWEGVEAFF,TGTGCCAGCACCTGGTGGGAGGGCGTTGAAGCTTTCTTT
TRBV10-3,-,many,TRBJ2-7,14,CAISDRDGTYEQYF,TGTGCCATCAGTGACCGGGACGGAACCTACGAGCAGTACTTC
TRBV12-3/TRBV12-4,-,many,TRBJ1-6,13,CASSFGLNSPLHF,TGTGCCAGCAGTTTTGGTCTTAATTCACCCCTCCACTTT
TRBV3-1,-,many,TRBJ1-5,15,CASSQEKSGTGPQHF,TGTGCCAGCAGCCAAGAGAAGTCAGGTACTGGGCCCCAGCATTTT
TRBV6-5,TRBD2,many,TRBJ2-1,15,CASSYVGGNSNEQFF,TGTGCCAGCAGTTACGTCGGGGGGAACTCTAATGAGCAGTTCTTC
TRBV7-2,-,-,TRBJ2-2,14,CASSQPTRTGELFF,TGTGCCAGCAGCCAACCCACTCGCACCGGGGAGCTGTTTTTT